This T cell receptor beta chain was profiled in a study of radiation and T cells in renal cell carcinoma. Time point: blood 2 weeks post-SBRT. Specified treatment: 15 Gy SBRT to primary tumor, nephrectomy 4 weeks later. The tumor was a clear cell renal cell carcinoma. Notes on this clone: Its antigen remains unidentified.

Germline V gives CDR1 SQVTM, CDR2 ANQGSEA. V lost 3 bases to trimming and J lost 4 bases, with 5 bases between them. The CDR3 loop spans 11 amino acids. Study-wide results and limits: Top tumor clonotypes rose in blood 2 weeks post-radiation, then contracted.

Data came from immunoSEQ multiplex PCR; TCRdb stores just in-frame clones and leaves some out. The sample shows tens of thousands of clones, roughly 85% of them seen only once. The V and J genes are TRBV29-1 and TRBJ2-3; D remains ambiguous. The TCR comes from a woman aged 45-60 years with renal cell carcinoma. The source material was blood, sampled from a patient whose treatment included radiotherapy and nephrectomy. The CDR3 is CSVDMADTQYF. DNA for the CDR3: TGCAGCGTTGATATGGCAGATACGCAGTATTTT.